One and the same sample provided the 27 T cell receptor beta chains below, sequenced in a study of T cells in Graves' hyperthyroidism and ophthalmopathy. What was amplified from RNA transcripts were TCR beta CDR3 regions. HTBI primers were employed in a first-round RT-PCR of the TCR CDR3. One entry per CDR3 protein results from TCRdb running MiXCR on the multiplex PCR reads. Of 350,000 or so distinct CDR3 sequences in the sample, 21% were seen once. Sequenced sample: blood. These receptors were collected from a woman aged 45-60 years with Graves' hyperthyroidism.

Concerning this clonotype itself: A clone one base away is much larger, so this may be a read error. V gene TRBV5-5 combines with J gene TRBJ1-5; 7 nucleotides line up with TRBD1. This CDR3 region has 15 residues. Germline V gives CDR1 SGHKS, CDR2 YYEKEE (reference sequence). CDR3 loop: CVSTLKGQSNQPQHF. The CDR3 DNA is TGTGTCAGCACCTTAAAGGGACAGAGCAATCAGCCCCAGCATTTT.

This clonotype was counted between two and nine times. The genes are TRBV6-1 and TRBJ1-3; possibly TRBD1 for D (5 bases). The CDR3 has 18 residues. V was shortened by 5 bases and J by 2 bases, with 22 bases between the two germline ends. Germline CDR1 MNHNS, CDR2 SASEGT. The CDR3, as DNA: TGTGCCAGCAGTCTCGCTTCAGGGAGACGGGGGGCTGGAAACACCATATATTTT. Translation gives CASSLASGRRGAGNTIYF.

Many counts were recorded for this clonotype. V and J are TRBV5-8 and TRBJ1-1, with D possibly matching TRBD1 (6 bases). This CDR3 is 15 amino acids long. CDR1 is SGHTS, CDR2 YDEGEE, per germline. Deletions cut 1 base from V and 1 base from J, with 11 bases between. CDR3 coding DNA: TGTGCCAGCAGCTTGTTCCAGGGGACGAACACTGAAGCTTTCTTT. Translation: CASSLFQGTNTEAFF.

V is TRBV3-1 and J is TRBJ2-7; D is perhaps TRBD2 (6 bases). Germline assignment: CDR1 LGHDT and CDR2 YNNKEL (reference sequence). Deletions cut 2 bases from V and 6 bases from J, with 11 bases between. This CDR3 comprises 13 residues. The chain's CDR3 is CASSQLLRGEQYF. Here the CDR3 DNA reads TGTGCCAGCAGCCAATTACTGCGGGGCGAGCAGTACTTC.

The J gene is TRBJ1-2, the V gene TRBV6-1, with 7 bases matching TRBD1. The V gene end was trimmed by 7 bases and the J gene end by 0 bases; junction bases not matched to a gene: 8. CDR3 size: 15 residues. Germline V gene sequence: CDR1 MNHNS, CDR2 SASEGT. This CDR3 reads CASNVQGSSNYGYTF. The CDR3 DNA reads TGTGCCAGCAATGTACAGGGGTCATCTAACTATGGCTACACCTTC.

This sequence joins TRBV10-3 and TRBJ2-1; the match to TRBD1 covers 8 bases. There are 13 residues in the CDR3. With 9 bases clipped from V and 7 bases from J, the junction kept 8 bases outside the gene matches. Germline V lookup: CDR1 ENHRY, CDR2 SYGVKD. Here the CDR3 reads CAITQGAWNEQFF. CDR3 in DNA: TGTGCCATTACCCAGGGGGCGTGGAATGAGCAGTTCTTC.

In this sample, this clonotype turned up a few times. The J gene is TRBJ2-2, the V gene TRBV12-3 or TRBV12-4; D tentatively reads TRBD1 or TRBD2 (5 bases each). V was trimmed by 6 bases and J by 6 bases, leaving 17 bases between them. The CDR3 length is 15 residues. The CDR3 DNA follows: TGTGCCAGCAGCCCCGGGACCGCCGTCGCCGGGGAGCTGTTTTTT. Translated, it gives CASSPGTAVAGELFF.

This clonotype was observed a few times. The chain combines TRBV4-2 with TRBJ2-3; 7 bases agree with TRBD2. Trimming took 0 bases from V and 2 from J; bases not matched to a gene: 11. The CDR3 has 18 residues. CDR1 LGHNA and CDR2 YNFKEQ come from the germline V gene. The CDR3 DNA reads TGTGCCAGCAGCCAAGATTTTGGGCGGGGGATCTACACAGATACGCAGTATTTT. It is translated as CASSQDFGRGIYTDTQYF.

At least ten counts were recorded for this clonotype. This chain links TRBV4-1 with TRBJ2-7; 12 bases fit TRBD2. Germline assignment: CDR1 MGHRA and CDR2 YSYEKL. The CDR3 spans 15 residues. The junction had 6 bases not matched to a gene; V was cut back by 3 bases and J by 6 bases. The CDR3 coding sequence is TGCGCCAGCAGCCAGCTAGCGGGGGGGGTTTCCGAGCAGTACTTC. This translates into CASSQLAGGVSEQYF.

This clonotype was counted ten times or more. The chain has TRBV5-1 and TRBJ2-3; D gene ambiguous. Per germline, CDR1 SGHRS and CDR2 YFSETQ. The length of the CDR3 is 16 residues. V lost 0 bases and J 0 bases, leaving 11 bases between the germline ends. The CDR3 DNA sequence: TGCGCCAGCAGCTTGGAGGGCCACTATAGCACAGATACGCAGTATTTT. Encoded protein: CASSLEGHYSTDTQYF.

The table lists this clonotype with many counts. The V gene is TRBV2, the J gene TRBJ2-5, with 9 nucleotides matching TRBD2. CDR3 length: 17 residues. Trimming removed 5 bases from V and 6 bases from J; junction bases left unmatched: 16. The V gene's germline CDR1 is SNHLY and CDR2 FYNNEI. CDR3 loop: CASSPIVAAGGYQTQYF. The CDR3 DNA reads as TGTGCCAGCAGTCCGATCGTTGCAGCGGGAGGTTACCAGACCCAGTACTTC. The full variable domain, in which reference TRBV2 and TRBJ2-5 provide the parts outside the CDR3, is EPEVTQTPSHQVTQMGQEVILRCVPISNHLYFYWYRQILGQKVEFLVSFYNNEISEKSEIFDDQFSVERPDGSNFTLKIRSTKLEDSAMYFCASSPIVAAGGYQTQYFGPGTRLLVL.

This chain joins TRBV7-9 and TRBJ2-3; D is unresolved. The CDR3 is 13 amino acids. CDR1 SEHNR and CDR2 FQNEAQ come from the germline V gene (reference sequence). V was clipped by 2 bases and J by 2 bases, with 5 bases between them. This chain's CDR3 is CASSLSLTDTQYF. CDR3 DNA: TGTGCCAGCAGCTTATCTCTCACAGATACGCAGTATTTT.

Notes on this clonotype: Being one base from a much bigger clone, this may be a read error. The chain couples TRBV18 to TRBJ1-1; TRBD1 might be the D (6 bases). The V gene's germline CDR1 is KGHSH and CDR2 LQKENI. This CDR3 contains 13 residues. The CDR3 here is CAGSRQEGTEAFF. The CDR3 nucleotides read TGTGCCGGCTCACGACAGGAGGGGACTGAAGCTTTCTTT.

This clonotype occurred a few times. The V gene is TRBV9, the J gene TRBJ2-3, with TRBD2 matching 8 bases. This CDR3 spans 14 amino acids. Germline trimming cut 6 bases from V and 2 bases from J; bases unmatched to any gene: 5. The germline V gene encodes CDR1 SGDLS and CDR2 YYNGEE. In nucleotides, the CDR3 is TGTGCCAGCACGGGGGGGGCCCTCACAGATACGCAGTATTTT. Amino acids: CASTGGALTDTQYF.

Many counts were recorded for this clonotype. This rearrangement joins TRBV5-1 to TRBJ2-1; 7 bases align to TRBD2. This CDR3 has 15 residues. The V gene end was trimmed by 1 base and the J gene end by 9 bases; junction bases not matched to a gene: 10. Germline V gives CDR1 SGHRS, CDR2 YFSETQ. The CDR3 nucleotides are TGCGCCAGCAGCTTGAATCCTAGCGGAGTGGGTGAGCAGTTCTTC. It codes for CASSLNPSGVGEQFF.

The rearrangement joins TRBV7-3 to TRBJ2-1, with D perhaps matching TRBD2 (5 bases). V lost 3 bases to trimming and J lost 3 bases, with 6 bases between them. This CDR3 comprises 13 residues. Germline V lookup: CDR1 SGHTA, CDR2 FQGTGA. The CDR3 region is CASSFGIYNEQFF. In DNA, the CDR3 is TGTGCCAGCAGCTTCGGGATCTACAATGAGCAGTTCTTC.

This chain joins TRBV7-2 and TRBJ1-6, with D unresolved. Germline CDR1 SGHTA, CDR2 FQGNSA. The CDR3 sequence is 13 residues long. The ends were cut back, 3 bases at V and 10 bases at J, with 10 bases in the middle. The CDR3: CASSLGGSSPLHF. The CDR3 nucleotides are TGTGCCAGCAGCTTGGGTGGTAGCTCACCCCTCCACTTT.

A few counts support this clonotype. The CDR3 DNA follows: TGTGCCAGCAGCTCATCCCTCACGGAAATCTATGGCTACACCTTC. It is translated as CASSSSLTEIYGYTF. The chain employs TRBV7-9 and TRBJ1-2, with no clear D. There are 15 residues in the CDR3. Germline CDR1 is SEHNR and CDR2 is FQNEAQ (reference sequence). Trimming cost V 4 bases and J 4 bases, with 16 bases left between them.

At least ten counts were recorded for this clonotype. The genes are TRBV3-1 and TRBJ1-2; 7 bases are a match to TRBD1. This CDR3 has 13 amino acids. Germline V gene lookup returns CDR1 LGHDT and CDR2 YNNKEL (reference sequence). The V gene end was trimmed by 3 bases and the J gene end by 4 bases; junction bases not matched to a gene: 2. CDR3 region: CASSQGTAYGYTF. The CDR3 DNA reads as TGTGCCAGCAGCCAGGGGACAGCCTATGGCTACACCTTC. The complete variable domain, with remaining parts taken from reference TRBV3-1 and TRBJ1-2, reads DTAVSQTPKYLVTQMGNDKSIKCEQNLGHDTMYWYKQDSKKFLKIMFSYNNKELIINETVPNRFSPKSPDKAHLNLHINSLELGDSAVYFCASSQGTAYGYTFGSGTRLTVV.

In its sample, this clonotype was seen a few times. V usage is TRBV6-1 and J usage is TRBJ1-1, with D perhaps matching TRBD1 (5 bases). The CDR3 runs to 13 residues. V lost 6 bases and J lost 3, with 11 bases in between. CDR1 and CDR2 from the germline V gene are MNHNS and SASEGT. CDR3 in amino acids: CASRRRGDTEAFF. The CDR3 DNA is TGTGCCAGCAGACGGCGGGGGGACACTGAAGCTTTCTTT.

The chain carries TRBV12-3 or TRBV12-4 and TRBJ1-1; a possible D gene is TRBD1 (6 bases). The CDR3 has 13 amino acids. V dropped 6 bases and J dropped 7 bases, with 15 bases sitting between them. CDR3 sequence: CASSPGQSFEAFF. As DNA, the CDR3 is TGTGCCAGCAGCCCTGGACAGAGTTTTGAAGCTTTCTTT.

The table lists this clonotype with a few counts. Here the CDR3 DNA reads TGCGCCAGCAGCTTGGCCTTAGGGGACGTTGGCTACACCTTC. The encoded protein is CASSLALGDVGYTF. The rearrangement joins TRBV5-1 to TRBJ1-2; D perhaps matches TRBD1 (5 bases). This CDR3 has 14 amino acids. Germline values: CDR1 SGHRS, CDR2 YFSETQ. Trimming took 0 bases from V and 7 from J, leaving 13 bases between them. Full variable domain (outside the CDR3, taken from reference TRBV5-1 and TRBJ1-2): KAGVTQTPRYLIKTRGQQVTLSCSPISGHRSVSWYQQTPGQGLQFLFEYFSETQRNKGNFPGRFSGRQFSNSRSEMNVSTLELGDSALYLCASSLALGDVGYTFGSGTRLTVV.

At least ten counts were recorded for this clonotype. The chain combines TRBV11-2 with TRBJ2-5, with a weak D call TRBD1 (5 bases). The CDR3 extends over 14 amino acids. The germline V and J ends were trimmed by 6 bases and 4 bases, with 15 bases remaining between them. Germline CDR1 is SGHAT and CDR2 is FQNNGV. The CDR3 DNA sequence: TGTGCCAGCAGTCGATTAGGGGTAGTAGAGACCCAGTACTTC. The encoded protein is CASSRLGVVETQYF.

This clonotype has a count of ten or more. This rearrangement joins TRBV20-1 to TRBJ2-7; TRBD2 matches 7 bases. The CDR3 covers 12 residues. The germline CDR1 and CDR2 sequences are DFQATT and SNEGSKA (reference sequence). V shed 7 bases, J shed 1 base, and the junction held 4 bases outside the gene matches. CDR3: CSGWEGSYEQYF. Written as DNA, the CDR3 is TGCAGTGGGTGGGAGGGATCCTACGAGCAGTACTTC.

This clonotype was detected a few times. V usage is TRBV5-1 and J usage is TRBJ2-1; TRBD1 is a possible D gene (6 bases). Germline V CDR1 and CDR2: SGHRS, YFSETQ. The CDR3 sequence is 15 residues long. V lost 0 bases and J 8 bases, leaving 15 bases between the germline ends. CDR3 amino acids: CASSLATGLGDEQFF. In nucleotides, the CDR3 is TGCGCCAGCAGCTTGGCTACAGGGTTGGGAGATGAGCAGTTCTTC.

The chain joins TRBV28 to TRBJ1-2; 7 nucleotides match TRBD1. Germline V CDR1 and CDR2: MDHEN, SYDVKM. Trimming at V came to 7 bases and at J to 2 bases, leaving 4 bases not matched to a gene. This CDR3 comprises 13 residues. CDR3: CASKLQGNYGYTF. CDR3 bases: TGTGCCAGCAAACTACAGGGGAACTATGGCTACACCTTC.

J is TRBJ2-1 and V is TRBV6-1, with 8 bases matching TRBD2. The germline V gene has CDR1 MNHNS and CDR2 SASEGT. The CDR3 has 16 amino acids. Trimming removed 2 bases from V and 1 base from J; junction bases left unmatched: 4. CDR3 sequence reads: CASSETAGASYNEQFF. The DNA for the CDR3 is TGTGCCAGCAGTGAAACAGCGGGAGCATCCTACAATGAGCAGTTCTTC.